Listed below are T cell receptor beta chains from one sample, sequenced in a study of T cell responses to AZD1222 COVID-19 vaccine. Here immunoSEQ multiplex PCR was the method, and the copy in TCRdb shows in-frame clones only, minus some. In the table there are over 80,000 clones, 90% to 95% of which are singletons. This specimen was peripheral blood, taken 28 days after the second AZD1222 dose. These receptors were collected from an adult who received the AZD1222 COVID-19 vaccine. Each CDR3 is given with its conserved first and last residue. D genes are given only for firm matches.

D: TRBD1
J: TRBJ1-4
length: 15
V: TRBV19
CDR3: CASSPQGARGEKLFF
DNA: TGTGCCAGTAGCCCCCAGGGGGCGAGGGGTGAAAAACTGTTTTTT

D: -
J: TRBJ1-1
length: 12
V: TRBV12-3/TRBV12-4
CDR3: CASSRLGTEAFF
DNA: TGTGCCAGCAGTCGACTGGGCACTGAAGCTTTCTTT

D: -
J: TRBJ1-6
length: 17
V: TRBV25-1
CDR3: CASSPTSGSSYNSPLHF
DNA: TGTGCCAGCAGTCCCACGAGCGGAAGCTCCTATAATTCACCCCTCCACTTT

D: TRBD1
J: TRBJ2-6
length: 19
V: TRBV19
CDR3: CASSSWTGQSRSGANVLTF
DNA: TGTGCCAGTAGTTCATGGACGGGACAGTCGCGCTCTGGGGCCAACGTCCTGACTTTC

D: TRBD1
J: TRBJ1-5
length: 14
V: TRBV20-1
CDR3: CSASDGQGNQPQHF
DNA: TGCAGTGCTAGTGACGGACAGGGCAATCAGCCCCAGCATTTT

D: TRBD2
J: TRBJ2-7
length: 18
V: TRBV10-3
CDR3: CAISAGGLAVSSSYEQYF
DNA: TGTGCCATCAGTGCGGGGGGACTGGCGGTCTCGAGCTCCTACGAGCAGTACTTC

D: TRBD2
J: TRBJ2-2
length: 18
V: TRBV14
CDR3: CASSLRTSGRFDTGELFF
DNA: TGTGCCAGCAGCCTCAGGACTAGCGGGAGGTTTGACACCGGGGAGCTGTTTTTT

D: TRBD1
J: TRBJ2-5
length: 15
V: TRBV6-5
CDR3: CASSYSGQGVETQYF
DNA: TGTGCCAGCAGTTACTCGGGACAGGGCGTTGAGACCCAGTACTTC

D: -
J: TRBJ1-4
length: 13
V: TRBV27
CDR3: CASSFQTNEKLFF
DNA: TGTGCCAGCAGTTTCCAGACTAATGAAAAACTGTTTTTT

D: -
J: TRBJ2-5
length: 15
V: TRBV5-1
CDR3: CASTEIGGGQETQYF
DNA: TGCGCCAGCACCGAAATTGGAGGGGGTCAAGAGACCCAGTACTTC

D: TRBD2
J: TRBJ2-7
length: 16
V: TRBV9
CDR3: CASSVGHGRAVFEQYF
DNA: TGTGCCAGCAGCGTAGGGCACGGGAGGGCCGTCTTCGAGCAGTACTTC

D: TRBD1
J: TRBJ1-2
length: 15
V: TRBV27
CDR3: CASSLAGTGHYGYTF
DNA: TGTGCCAGCAGTTTAGCCGGGACAGGGCACTATGGCTACACCTTC